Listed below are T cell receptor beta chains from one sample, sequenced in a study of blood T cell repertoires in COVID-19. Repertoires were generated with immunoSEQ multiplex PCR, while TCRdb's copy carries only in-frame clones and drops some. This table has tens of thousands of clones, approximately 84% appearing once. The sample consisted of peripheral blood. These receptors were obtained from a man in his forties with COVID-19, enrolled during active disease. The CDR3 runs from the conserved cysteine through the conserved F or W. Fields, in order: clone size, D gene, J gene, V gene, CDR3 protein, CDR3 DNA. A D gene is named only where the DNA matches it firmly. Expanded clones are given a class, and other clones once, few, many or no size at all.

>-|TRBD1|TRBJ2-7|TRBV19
CASSTRDRVGQYF
TGTGCCAGTAGTACCCGGGACAGGGTCGGGCAGTACTTC
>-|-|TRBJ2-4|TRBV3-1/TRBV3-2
CASSQGGGDPKNIQYF
TGTGCCAGCAGCCAAGGCGGAGGGGATCCCAAAAACATTCAGTACTTC
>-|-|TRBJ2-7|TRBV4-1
CASSQGQDSYEQYF
TGCGCCAGCAGCCAAGGACAGGATTCCTACGAGCAGTACTTC
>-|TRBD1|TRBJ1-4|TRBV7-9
CASRGTGTDNEKLFF
TGTGCCAGCAGGGGTACCGGGACAGATAATGAAAAACTGTTTTTT
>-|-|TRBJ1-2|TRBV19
CASSASQSRYGYTF
TGTGCCAGTAGTGCCTCACAGAGTCGCTATGGCTACACCTTC
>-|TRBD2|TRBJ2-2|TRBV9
CASSVWGLGGGGELFF
TGTGCCAGCAGCGTATGGGGACTAGGTGGTGGCGGGGAGCTGTTTTTT
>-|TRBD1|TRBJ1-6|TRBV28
CASSSTGGNNSPLHF
TGTGCCAGCAGCTCGACAGGGGGCAATAATTCACCCCTCCACTTT
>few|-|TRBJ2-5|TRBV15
CATSRQGANPETQYF
TGTGCCACCAGCAGACAGGGTGCAAACCCAGAGACCCAGTACTTC
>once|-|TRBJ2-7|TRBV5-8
CASSRDWVYEQYF
TGTGCCAGCAGCCGGGACTGGGTCTACGAGCAGTACTTC
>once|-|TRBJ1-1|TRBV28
CASSPRNTEAFF
TGTGCCAGCAGTCCTAGGAACACTGAAGCTTTCTTT
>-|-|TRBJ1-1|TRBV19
CASRIPGMNTEAFF
TGTGCCAGTAGAATCCCAGGGATGAACACTGAAGCTTTCTTT
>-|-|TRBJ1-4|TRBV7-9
CASSSLPWGANEKLFF
TGTGCCAGCAGCTCCCTCCCTTGGGGGGCTAATGAAAAACTGTTTTTT
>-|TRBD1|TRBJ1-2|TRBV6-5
CASVPRQGPGYTF
TGTGCCAGCGTGCCTCGACAGGGTCCTGGCTACACCTTC
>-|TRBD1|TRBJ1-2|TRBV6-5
CASRPDRGLAGYTF
TGTGCCAGCAGGCCTGACAGGGGCTTGGCTGGCTACACCTTC
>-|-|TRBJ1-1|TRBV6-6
CASSYSSNSEAFF
TGTGCCAGCAGTTACTCGAGTAATTCTGAAGCTTTCTTT
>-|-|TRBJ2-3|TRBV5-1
CASRGSVVSGDTQYF
TGCGCCAGCAGGGGTTCTGTCGTGAGCGGAGATACGCAGTATTTT
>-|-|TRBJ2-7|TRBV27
CASSAREGAYEQYF
TGTGCCAGCAGTGCAAGGGAGGGGGCCTACGAGCAGTACTTC
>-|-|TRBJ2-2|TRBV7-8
CASSLGGGRELFF
TGTGCCAGCAGCTTAGGAGGAGGGAGGGAGCTGTTTTTT
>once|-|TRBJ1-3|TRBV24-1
CATSAQVRGAVSGNTIYF
TGTGCCACCAGTGCCCAGGTGCGGGGGGCAGTATCTGGAAACACCATATATTTT
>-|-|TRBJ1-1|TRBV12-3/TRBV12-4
CASSSNSREAFF
TGTGCCAGCAGTTCGAACAGCAGAGAAGCTTTCTTT
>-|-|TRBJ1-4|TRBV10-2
CASRPPQLNEKLFF
TGCGCCAGCAGGCCCCCCCAACTTAATGAAAAACTGTTTTTT
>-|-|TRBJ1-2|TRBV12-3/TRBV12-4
CASSFLERYTF
TGTGCCAGCAGTTTTTTAGAACGCTACACCTTC
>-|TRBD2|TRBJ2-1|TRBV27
CASSYSGGRYNEQFF
TGTGCCAGCAGCTACAGCGGGGGGCGTTACAATGAGCAGTTCTTC
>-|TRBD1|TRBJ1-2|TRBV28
CASRPGTGGAGFGYTF
TGTGCCAGCAGACCCGGAACAGGGGGCGCGGGTTTCGGCTACACCTTC
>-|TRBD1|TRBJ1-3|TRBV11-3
CASSPEQGDREPGNTIYF
TGTGCCAGCAGCCCCGAGCAGGGGGACAGGGAGCCTGGAAACACCATATATTTT
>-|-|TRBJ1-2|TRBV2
CAGEARWDGYTF
TGTGCCGGAGAGGCCCGGTGGGATGGCTACACCTTC